This section outlines one T cell receptor (beta chain) sequence together with its context. This receptor's antigen is unknown. No per-base quality is available; no much larger clone lies one base away. These data come from a study of blood T cell repertoires in COVID-19 (dated by TCRdb to about 2020). As for the study more broadly: Samples from collaborators originated in the United States, Italy and Spain and spanned both the acute and convalescent phases of COVID-19. The material from the prospective study consisted of cDNA or gDNA derived from T cells, B-cell-depleted T cells, or PBMCs. Subjects who had been exposed to COVID-19, were actively infected with it, or had recovered from it provided the deeply sampled blood TCRbeta repertoires that made up the dataset. The repertoires were made available in a free public database intended to serve as a resource for research on the immune response to SARS-CoV-2. The samples were drawn from two sources: the first 160 participants of the ongoing ImmuneRACE study, and fewer than 1,500 subjects contributed by 6 global collaborators. The sample metadata nearly always contained a de-identified subject ID, COVID-19 status, age in years and sex. Where available, HLA class I and class II types were obtained from metadata supplied by the sample provider rather than from assay-based typing.

The collaborating institutions used their own protocols to collect whole blood in K2EDTA tubes. For TCRbeta analysis, collaborators shipped samples as frozen whole blood, isolated PBMCs, or DNA extracted from either of those sample types. What the authors observed across the whole study: The amount of clinical and demographic metadata varied by source and participant and was provided uncurated.

The immunoSEQ Assay, a bias-controlled multiplex PCR, was used to amplify TCRbeta CDR3 regions from genomic DNA. Under the source paper's analysis protocol: Within the assay, amplification of reference gene primers was used to estimate how many nucleated cells each sample contained. To quantify the absolute abundance of each unique TCRbeta CDR3 rearrangement, sequence reads were collapsed and filtered. For each sample, productive Simpson clonality was calculated as the square root of Simpson's diversity index across productive rearrangements. TCRdb re-hosts the immuneACCESS table, in-frame sequences only. Its copies lack some clones; in the studies checked, an unresolved V gene accounts for under half of them, and the cause for the rest is not known. The V and J calls and clone size were taken over from that table, and D and trimming were inferred from the DNA. Across this sample there are about 140,000 clones, with around nine tenths seen only once. The ten largest make up roughly 4% of the sample.

From the germline V gene (reference sequence), CDR1 is SEHNR and CDR2 is FQNEAQ. After removal of 4 bases from V and 1 base from J, the junction retains 3 bases not matched to a gene. Spanning cysteine to phenylalanine, the CDR3 consists of 15 amino acids. Left in the record is the CDR3 DNA by itself, 45 bases read in frame from the first base. Specimen: peripheral blood. This receptor chain uses TRBV7-9 and TRBJ1-4; 7 nucleotides in the junction match TRBD1. The sequence derives from a woman in her thirties or forties with acute or convalescent COVID-19. The CDR3 protein is CASSSSGGTNEKLFF. The DNA sequence is given as TGTGCCAGCAGCTCGTCAGGGGGAACTAATGAAAAACTGTTTTTT.